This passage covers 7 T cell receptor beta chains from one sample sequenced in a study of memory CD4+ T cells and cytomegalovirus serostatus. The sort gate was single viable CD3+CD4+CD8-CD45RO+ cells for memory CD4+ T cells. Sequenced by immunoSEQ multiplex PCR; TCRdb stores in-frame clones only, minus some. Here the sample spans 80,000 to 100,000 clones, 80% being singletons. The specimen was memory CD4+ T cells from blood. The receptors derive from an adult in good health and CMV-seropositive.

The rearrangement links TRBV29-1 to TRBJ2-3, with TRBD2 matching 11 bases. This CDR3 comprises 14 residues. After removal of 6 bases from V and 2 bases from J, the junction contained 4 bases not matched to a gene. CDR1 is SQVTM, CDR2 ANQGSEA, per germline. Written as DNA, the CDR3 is TGCAGCGTACGACTAGCGGGACTCACAGATACGCAGTATTTT. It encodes CSVRLAGLTDTQYF.

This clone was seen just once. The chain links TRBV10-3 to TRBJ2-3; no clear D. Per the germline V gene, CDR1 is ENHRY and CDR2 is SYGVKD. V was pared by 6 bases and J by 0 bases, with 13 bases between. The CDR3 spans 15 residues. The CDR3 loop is CAIRETQPSTDTQYF. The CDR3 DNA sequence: TGTGCCATCAGGGAGACACAGCCAAGCACAGATACGCAGTATTTT.

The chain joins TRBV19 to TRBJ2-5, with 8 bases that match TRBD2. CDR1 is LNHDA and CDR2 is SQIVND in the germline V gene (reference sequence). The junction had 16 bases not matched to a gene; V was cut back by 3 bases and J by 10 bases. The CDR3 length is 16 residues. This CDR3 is CASSMVLGTSDQDQYF. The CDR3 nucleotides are TGTGCCAGTAGTATGGTACTGGGGACTAGTGATCAGGACCAGTACTTC.

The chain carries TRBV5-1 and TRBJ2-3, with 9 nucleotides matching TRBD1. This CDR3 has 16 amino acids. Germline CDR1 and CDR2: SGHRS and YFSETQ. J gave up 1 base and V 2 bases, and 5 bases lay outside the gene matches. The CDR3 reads CASSFDGTGRTDTQYF. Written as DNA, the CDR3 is TGCGCCAGCAGCTTCGACGGGACAGGGCGCACAGATACGCAGTATTTT.

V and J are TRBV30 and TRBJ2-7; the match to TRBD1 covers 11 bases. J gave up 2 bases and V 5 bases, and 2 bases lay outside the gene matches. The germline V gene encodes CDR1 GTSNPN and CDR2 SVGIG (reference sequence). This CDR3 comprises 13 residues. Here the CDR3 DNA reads TGTGCCTGGGGACAGGGGGCCACCTACGAGCAGTACTTC. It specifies CAWGQGATYEQYF.

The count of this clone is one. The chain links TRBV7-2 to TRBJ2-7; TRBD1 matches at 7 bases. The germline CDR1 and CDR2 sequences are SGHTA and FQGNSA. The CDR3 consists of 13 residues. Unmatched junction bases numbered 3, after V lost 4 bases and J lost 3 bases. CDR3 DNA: TGTGCCAGCAGCTCCTCAGGGGGCTACGAGCAGTACTTC. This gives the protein CASSSSGGYEQYF.

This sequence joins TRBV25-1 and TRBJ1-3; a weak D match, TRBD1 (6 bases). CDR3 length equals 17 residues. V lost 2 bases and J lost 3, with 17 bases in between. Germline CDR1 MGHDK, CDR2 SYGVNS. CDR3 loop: CASSEGRGRGFGNTIYF. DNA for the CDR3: TGTGCCAGCAGTGAAGGGCGGGGCAGGGGCTTTGGAAACACCATATATTTT.